Listed below are T cell receptor beta chains from one sample, sequenced in a study of radiotherapy plus CTLA-4 blockade in lung cancer. The repertoire was sequenced with immunoSEQ multiplex PCR; TCRdb's copy has only in-frame clones and lacks some. The profile shows just over 14,000 clones, 55% to 80% of them singletons. Source: peripheral blood, taken from a patient treated with radiotherapy plus ipilimumab. All receptors come from a human donor with non-small cell lung cancer whose response to radiotherapy plus ipilimumab could not be evaluated. Both conserved end residues are part of each CDR3. The D gene is left open where the match is weak. A row's size may be missing; if present it is once, few, many or a size class.

j_call d_call clone_size v_call cdr3_aa cdr3_nt
TRBJ1-5 NA NA TRBV18 CASTEEKNQPQHF TGTGCCAGCACGGAGGAGAAAAATCAGCCCCAGCATTTT
TRBJ1-2 TRBD1 NA TRBV30 CAWTLPRQGLYGYTF TGTGCCTGGACCCTACCCCGACAGGGTCTCTATGGCTACACCTTC
TRBJ2-1 NA once TRBV1 CTSSQDAGGPYNEQFF TGCACCAGCAGCCAAGATGCGGGGGGACCGTACAATGAGCAGTTCTTC
TRBJ2-3 TRBD2 NA TRBV5-1 CASSLASGRPDTQYF TGCGCCAGCAGCTTGGCTAGCGGGCGCCCGGATACGCAGTATTTT
TRBJ2-7 TRBD1 few TRBV18 CASSPQAQGSDEQYF TGTGCCAGCTCACCACAGGCACAGGGGTCCGACGAGCAGTACTTC
TRBJ1-4 NA NA TRBV5-1 CASSLGGQGGEKLFF TGCGCCAGCAGCTTGGGGGGGCAGGGCGGTGAAAAACTGTTTTTT
TRBJ1-2 TRBD1 NA TRBV28 CASSLEGQGGSGYTF TGTGCCAGCAGTTTAGAGGGACAGGGAGGGTCTGGCTACACCTTC
TRBJ2-5 NA few TRBV5-1 CASSLGQAPETQYF TGCGCCAGCAGCTTGGGACAGGCTCCAGAGACCCAGTACTTC
TRBJ2-5 NA NA TRBV6-6 CASRLRETQYF TGTGCCAGCAGACTACGCGAGACCCAGTACTTC
TRBJ1-1 TRBD1 NA TRBV7-9 CASSTGQGIGFAEAFF TGTGCCAGCAGCACGGGACAGGGTATTGGATTCGCTGAAGCTTTCTTT
TRBJ1-2 NA NA TRBV29-1 CSVVLTAYGYTF TGCAGCGTTGTACTTACAGCCTATGGCTACACCTTC
TRBJ2-1 TRBD2 NA TRBV7-8 CASRGSRGAWNEQFF TGTGCCAGCAGGGGTTCGCGGGGGGCCTGGAATGAGCAGTTCTTC
TRBJ2-3 TRBD2 NA TRBV5-1 CASIFSGGVNTQYF TGCGCCAGCATATTTAGCGGGGGGGTGAATACGCAGTATTTT
TRBJ2-1 TRBD2 NA TRBV19 CASSGGMSYNEQFF TGTGCCAGTAGCGGGGGGATGTCCTACAATGAGCAGTTCTTC
TRBJ1-4 NA NA TRBV5-1 CASSSPEAGGVATNEKLFF TGCGCCAGCAGCTCCCCCGAAGCTGGGGGCGTCGCAACTAATGAAAAACTGTTTTTT
TRBJ1-2 NA NA TRBV27 CASSAGTPLGDGYTF TGTGCCAGCAGTGCCGGGACACCCCTCGGAGATGGCTACACCTTC
TRBJ2-7 TRBD1 NA TRBV11-3 CASSHRDSPYEQYF TGTGCCAGCAGCCACAGGGACAGCCCCTACGAGCAGTACTTC
TRBJ2-3 TRBD2 NA TRBV9 CASSPRRAGGPLDTQCF TGTGCCAGCAGCCCCCGAAGGGCGGGGGGCCCCTTGGATACGCAGTGTTTT
TRBJ2-1 TRBD2 NA TRBV18 CASSPSGGAGEQFF TGTGCCAGCTCACCTAGCGGGGGGGCTGGTGAGCAGTTCTTC
TRBJ2-1 TRBD1 NA TRBV20-1 CSVHRGNEQFF TGCAGTGTGCACAGGGGCAATGAGCAGTTCTTC
TRBJ1-5 NA NA TRBV6-6 CASSYAEINQPQHF TGTGCCAGCAGTTACGCAGAAATTAATCAGCCCCAGCATTTT
TRBJ2-5 NA once TRBV11-3 CASSPTRGETQYF TGTGCCAGCAGCCCGACAAGAGGGGAGACCCAGTACTTC
TRBJ1-2 TRBD1 once TRBV2 CASSGFDRDFNYGYTF TGTGCCAGCAGTGGGTTTGACAGGGACTTTAACTATGGCTACACCTTC
TRBJ1-3 TRBD1 NA TRBV7-9 CASSLGQGGNTIYF TGTGCCAGCAGCCTCGGACAGGGAGGAAACACCATATATTTT
TRBJ2-1 TRBD1 NA TRBV25-1 CASSEPKNRGSYNEQFF TGTGCCAGCAGTGAGCCCAAAAACAGGGGTTCCTACAATGAGCAGTTCTTC
TRBJ2-2 NA NA TRBV4-2 CASSQGVQVTGELFF TGTGCCAGCAGCCAAGGAGTCCAGGTCACCGGGGAGCTGTTTTTT
TRBJ1-4 NA NA TRBV2 CASSGTEPVNEKLFF TGTGCCAGCAGTGGAACGGAGCCGGTGAATGAAAAACTGTTTTTT
TRBJ1-1 NA few TRBV21-1 CASSNERDTEAFF TGTGCCAGCAGCAACGAGAGGGACACTGAAGCTTTCTTT
TRBJ1-6 NA NA TRBV10-3 CAISRLQKINSPLHF TGTGCCATCAGTCGTCTACAGAAAATTAATTCACCCCTCCACTTT
TRBJ1-6 NA NA TRBV6-5 CASSYRGADGSPLHF TGTGCCAGCAGTTATCGGGGGGCTGACGGATCACCCCTCCACTTT
TRBJ2-2 NA NA TRBV15 CATSRAPNTGELFF TGTGCCACCAGCAGGGCCCCCAACACCGGGGAGCTGTTTTTT
TRBJ1-6 NA NA TRBV9 CASSGSQGVSPLHF TGTGCCAGCAGCGGTTCCCAGGGCGTTTCACCCCTCCACTTT
TRBJ1-6 NA NA TRBV30 CAWSPLYSPLHF TGTGCCTGGAGCCCTCTTTACTCCCCCCTCCACTTT
TRBJ1-4 TRBD1 NA TRBV6-5 CASRITGVTDEKLFF TGTGCCAGCAGGATAACAGGGGTTACGGATGAAAAACTGTTTTTT
TRBJ1-2 NA once TRBV5-1 CASSTGPDRGYTF TGCGCCAGCAGCACAGGGCCAGATCGGGGCTACACCTTC
TRBJ2-3 NA NA TRBV5-1 CASSLGPESADTQYF TGCGCCAGCAGCTTGGGGCCCGAGAGCGCAGATACGCAGTATTTT
TRBJ2-1 NA NA TRBV6-6 CASGASSYNEQFF TGTGCCAGCGGGGCGAGCTCCTACAATGAGCAGTTCTTC
TRBJ1-1 TRBD1 NA TRBV18 CASLKDRDTEAFF TGTGCCAGCTTAAAGGACAGGGACACTGAAGCTTTCTTT
TRBJ2-3 NA NA TRBV4-3 CASSQDRGGAGDTQYF TGCGCCAGCAGCCAAGATCGGGGCGGGGCGGGAGATACGCAGTATTTT
TRBJ2-5 TRBD1 NA TRBV7-9 CASSLWDSQETQYF TGTGCCAGCAGCTTATGGGACAGCCAAGAGACCCAGTACTTC
TRBJ2-7 TRBD1 NA TRBV7-2 CASSRQGNYEQYF TGTGCCAGCAGTCGACAGGGGAACTACGAGCAGTACTTC
TRBJ2-7 NA NA TRBV7-9 CASSLASGVVYEQYF TGTGCCAGCAGCTTAGCATCCGGGGTTGTCTACGAGCAGTACTTC
TRBJ1-1 NA NA TRBV7-2 CASSSPWGGRWNTEAFF TGTGCCAGCAGTTCCCCCTGGGGGGGTCGTTGGAACACTGAAGCTTTCTTT
TRBJ2-4 TRBD2 few TRBV9 CASSVSSGGVGKNIQYF TGTGCCAGCAGCGTTTCTAGCGGGGGGGTTGGCAAAAACATTCAGTACTTC
TRBJ2-7 TRBD2 medium-sized TRBV7-8 CASREGTSGGISHEQYF TGTGCCAGCAGGGAAGGGACTAGCGGGGGGATTTCCCACGAGCAGTACTTC
TRBJ1-1 NA NA TRBV7-9 CASTAWGGETEAFF TGTGCCAGCACGGCCTGGGGGGGTGAGACTGAAGCTTTCTTT
TRBJ1-2 NA NA TRBV30 CAWSAGLGPRGGYTF TGTGCCTGGAGTGCCGGTTTAGGGCCCCGGGGTGGCTACACCTTC
TRBJ2-1 NA once TRBV25-1 CASSDRANSYNEQFF TGTGCCAGCAGTGACAGAGCGAACTCCTACAATGAGCAGTTCTTC
TRBJ1-6 NA NA TRBV9 CASSVAQNSPLHF TGTGCCAGCAGCGTAGCGCAGAATTCACCCCTCCACTTT
TRBJ2-3 TRBD2 NA TRBV9 CASSVEGWGGDADTQYF TGTGCCAGCAGCGTAGAAGGGTGGGGGGGTGATGCAGATACGCAGTATTTT
TRBJ2-5 TRBD2 few TRBV11-2 CASSLMGLAGQETQYF TGTGCCAGCAGCTTAATGGGACTAGCGGGCCAAGAGACCCAGTACTTC
TRBJ1-6 NA NA TRBV5-3 CARSLTGRGSENSPLHF TGTGCCAGAAGCTTGACTGGCAGGGGATCAGAGAATTCACCCCTCCACTTT
TRBJ1-1 TRBD1 NA TRBV6-5 CASSDRAMNTEAFF TGTGCCAGCAGTGACAGGGCTATGAACACTGAAGCTTTCTTT
TRBJ1-2 NA NA TRBV20-1 CSAFPTAKATF TGCAGTGCTTTTCCGACAGCAAAGGCCACCTTC
TRBJ2-1 NA NA TRBV11-2 CASSLGGTVYNEQFF TGTGCCAGCAGCTTAGGTGGTACGGTATACAATGAGCAGTTCTTC
TRBJ1-5 TRBD1 few TRBV19 CASSMPTYRGPQHF TGTGCCAGTAGTATGCCAACTTACAGGGGACCCCAGCATTTT
TRBJ1-1 NA few TRBV9 CASSVGGMNTEAFF TGTGCCAGCAGCGTGGGGGGGATGAACACTGAAGCTTTCTTT
TRBJ1-6 NA NA TRBV27 CASSFLTQGTYNSPLHF TGTGCCAGCAGTTTCCTCACCCAGGGAACCTATAATTCACCCCTCCACTTT
TRBJ1-1 NA NA TRBV5-1 CASSLNGEGGSTEAFF TGCGCCAGCAGCCTAAATGGGGAGGGAGGTAGTACTGAAGCTTTCTTT
TRBJ2-1 TRBD2 NA TRBV11-2 CASSSLAGGRNEQFF TGTGCCAGCAGCTCTCTAGCGGGGGGGCGGAATGAGCAGTTCTTC